The sequence of this TCR beta chain was determined in a study of a mutant IDH1 vaccine in newly diagnosed glioma. The assay was immunoSEQ multiplex PCR, and TCRdb's table has in-frame clones only and misses some. The data contain around 70,000 clones, roughly 80% of them seen just once; the ten biggest clones take up 12%. Comment on this clone: The antigen remains undetermined.

Germline loops: CDR1 SEHNR, CDR2 FQNEAQ (reference sequence). The V and J ends lost 5 bases and 4 bases, in that order; junction bases with no gene match: 10. The CDR3 loop spans 15 amino acids. As for time point: week 35, safety follow-up. One vaccine dose held 300 ug of mutant IDH1 20-mer peptide and came with topical imiquimod. The chain carries TRBV7-9 and TRBJ1-1; the match to TRBD1 covers 7 bases. The sample consisted of PBMCs, taken from a glioma patient whose treatment included an IDH1 peptide vaccine. This clonotype originated in a man between 18 and 35 years old with glioma. The CDR3: CASSPYRGSTTEAFF. CDR3 DNA: TGTGCCAGCAGCCCATACAGGGGTAGTACCACTGAAGCTTTCTTT.